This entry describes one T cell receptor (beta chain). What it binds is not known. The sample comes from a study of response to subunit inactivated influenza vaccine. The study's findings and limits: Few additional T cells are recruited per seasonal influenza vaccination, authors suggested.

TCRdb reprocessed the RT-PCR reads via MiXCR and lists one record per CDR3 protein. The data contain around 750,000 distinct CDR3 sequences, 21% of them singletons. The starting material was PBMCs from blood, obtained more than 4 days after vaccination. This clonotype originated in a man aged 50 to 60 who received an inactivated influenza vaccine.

The CDR3 is CATSRGGGTHEQFF. The CDR3 DNA sequence: TGTGCCACCAGCAGAGGTGGAGGGACGCATGAGCAGTTCTTC. The genes are TRBV15 and TRBJ2-1; D is possibly TRBD2 (6 bases). Germline V lookup: CDR1 LNHNV, CDR2 YYDKDF (reference sequence). V lost 1 base and J lost 8, with 12 bases in between. The CDR3 totals 14 residues.